The clone carrying this T cell receptor beta chain appeared once. V was trimmed by 4 bases and J by 2 bases, leaving 9 bases between them. This CDR3 spans 13 amino acids. Germline V gene sequence: CDR1 LGHDT, CDR2 YNNKEL (reference sequence). Enrolment of Seattle patients took place during active infection, and they were followed longitudinally. Study processing details: Researchers report that nucleated cell counts were estimated from reference gene primer amplification. Repertoires were generated with immunoSEQ multiplex PCR, while TCRdb's copy carries only in-frame clones and drops some. D and trimming come from the DNA, and the V and J calls and clone size come from that table. This sample carries 250,000 to 300,000 clones, 86% of them seen once, and the ten largest clones take 13%. This entry comes from a study of blood T cell repertoires in COVID-19.

Sequenced: peripheral blood. This TCR was sampled from a woman aged 70-85 years with COVID-19, enrolled during active disease. The rearrangement joins TRBV3-1 (or the pseudogene TRBV3-2) to TRBJ2-7, with D uncertain. DNA for the CDR3: TGTGCCAGCAGCCCCCAGGTAGCCTACGAGCAGTACTTC. It specifies CASSPQVAYEQYF.